A selection of T cell receptor beta chains follows, all from one sample in a study of cytomegalovirus exposure and HLA in healthy donors. Clones were sequenced by immunoSEQ multiplex PCR, and TCRdb holds only the in-frame ones, with some missing. This table has about 110,000 clones, around 74% appearing once. The specimen sequenced was PBMCs. The receptors shown here come from a woman aged 40 to 49 in good health and CMV-seropositive. Each CDR3 is given with its conserved first and last residue. The order of the fields is CDR3 protein, CDR3 DNA, clone size, J gene, D gene, V gene. The D gene is left open where the match is weak. Only some rows state a clone size, as once, few, many or a class for expanded clones.

cdr3_aa: CASSNSLAGDNEQFF
cdr3_nt: TGCGCCAGCAGCAACTCGCTAGCGGGGGACAATGAGCAGTTCTTC
clone_size: few
j_call: TRBJ2-1
d_call: TRBD2
v_call: TRBV5-1

cdr3_aa: CASSPPGRLPYTEAFF
cdr3_nt: TGCGCCAGCAGCCCTCCGGGTAGACTACCGTACACTGAAGCTTTCTTT
clone_size: NA
j_call: TRBJ1-1
d_call: NA
v_call: TRBV4-1

cdr3_aa: CASSERVNHSNQPQHF
cdr3_nt: TGTGCCAGCAGTGAACGAGTCAATCATAGCAATCAGCCCCAGCATTTT
clone_size: NA
j_call: TRBJ1-5
d_call: NA
v_call: TRBV6-1

cdr3_aa: CASSSGTGGGKYGYTF
cdr3_nt: TGTGCCAGCAGTTCCGGGACAGGGGGCGGAAAGTATGGCTACACCTTC
clone_size: NA
j_call: TRBJ1-2
d_call: TRBD1
v_call: TRBV6-6

cdr3_aa: CASSPDPGGQGNQPQHF
cdr3_nt: TGCGCCAGCAGCCCCGACCCTGGGGGACAGGGCAATCAGCCCCAGCATTTT
clone_size: once
j_call: TRBJ1-5
d_call: TRBD1
v_call: TRBV5-1

cdr3_aa: CASSQGSWVGGPEDTQYF
cdr3_nt: TGTGCCAGCAGCCAAGGGTCTTGGGTCGGGGGGCCGGAAGATACGCAGTATTTT
clone_size: once
j_call: TRBJ2-3
d_call: NA
v_call: TRBV4-2

cdr3_aa: CASSIGTESFYGYTF
cdr3_nt: TGTGCCAGTAGTATAGGGACAGAGAGTTTTTATGGCTACACCTTC
clone_size: few
j_call: TRBJ1-2
d_call: NA
v_call: TRBV19

cdr3_aa: CASSPNPDSQETQYF
cdr3_nt: TGCGCCAGCAGCCCAAACCCGGACAGTCAAGAGACCCAGTACTTC
clone_size: NA
j_call: TRBJ2-5
d_call: NA
v_call: TRBV5-1

cdr3_aa: CASSLQGQERETQYF
cdr3_nt: TGTGCCAGCAGCCTCCAAGGACAGGAAAGAGAGACCCAGTACTTC
clone_size: NA
j_call: TRBJ2-5
d_call: TRBD1
v_call: TRBV2

cdr3_aa: CAWSAGTNNEQFF
cdr3_nt: TGTGCCTGGAGCGCCGGGACTAACAATGAGCAGTTCTTC
clone_size: NA
j_call: TRBJ2-1
d_call: TRBD2
v_call: TRBV30

cdr3_aa: CASSQDPRGTEAFF
cdr3_nt: TGCGCCAGCAGCCAAGATCCAAGGGGCACTGAAGCTTTCTTT
clone_size: few
j_call: TRBJ1-1
d_call: NA
v_call: TRBV4-3

cdr3_aa: CASSYGREDGYTF
cdr3_nt: TGTGCCAGCAGTTACGGCAGGGAAGATGGCTACACCTTC
clone_size: few
j_call: TRBJ1-2
d_call: NA
v_call: TRBV6-5

cdr3_aa: CASSLTGAIGDGYTF
cdr3_nt: TGTGCCAGCTCATTGACAGGGGCGATCGGTGATGGCTACACCTTC
clone_size: few
j_call: TRBJ1-2
d_call: TRBD1
v_call: TRBV18

cdr3_aa: CASSFRGNTIYF
cdr3_nt: TGTGCCAGCAGTTTTCGGGGGAACACCATATATTTT
clone_size: NA
j_call: TRBJ1-3
d_call: NA
v_call: TRBV28

cdr3_aa: CASSLIAGAGEAFF
cdr3_nt: TGTGCCAGCAGCTTAATTGCAGGGGCCGGTGAAGCTTTCTTT
clone_size: NA
j_call: TRBJ1-1
d_call: NA
v_call: TRBV7-3

cdr3_aa: CASSLAVSGNTIYF
cdr3_nt: TGTGCCAGCAGCTTAGCCGTCTCTGGAAACACCATATATTTT
clone_size: once
j_call: TRBJ1-3
d_call: NA
v_call: TRBV11-2

cdr3_aa: CASSRAGQGRYEQYF
cdr3_nt: TGTGCCAGCAGCCGTGCCGGACAGGGGAGGTACGAGCAGTACTTC
clone_size: NA
j_call: TRBJ2-7
d_call: TRBD1
v_call: TRBV5-4

cdr3_aa: CASSSHGEGPKGGELFF
cdr3_nt: TGTGCCAGCAGCTCTCACGGGGAGGGGCCTAAGGGCGGGGAGCTGTTTTTT
clone_size: few
j_call: TRBJ2-2
d_call: TRBD2
v_call: TRBV5-4

cdr3_aa: CASSQLRSGGTRETQYF
cdr3_nt: TGTGCCAGCAGCCAACTTAGAAGCGGGGGGACTCGAGAGACCCAGTACTTC
clone_size: NA
j_call: TRBJ2-5
d_call: TRBD2
v_call: TRBV14

cdr3_aa: CASSPRTGWNTEAFF
cdr3_nt: TGTGCCAGCAGCCCCCGGACAGGTTGGAACACTGAAGCTTTCTTT
clone_size: few
j_call: TRBJ1-1
d_call: TRBD1
v_call: TRBV14

cdr3_aa: CASSPGRRDTQYF
cdr3_nt: TGTGCCAGCAGTCCTGGGCGACGGGATACGCAGTATTTT
clone_size: NA
j_call: TRBJ2-3
d_call: NA
v_call: TRBV28

cdr3_aa: CASSEWRKGVYGYTF
cdr3_nt: TGCGCCAGCAGTGAGTGGCGGAAGGGGGTCTATGGCTACACCTTC
clone_size: once
j_call: TRBJ1-2
d_call: NA
v_call: TRBV10-1

cdr3_aa: CASSYSPRVGYGYTF
cdr3_nt: TGTGCCAGCAGTTACTCGCCCAGGGTCGGCTATGGCTACACCTTC
clone_size: NA
j_call: TRBJ1-2
d_call: NA
v_call: TRBV6-6

cdr3_aa: CATQKTSGGTDTQYF
cdr3_nt: TGTGCCACCCAAAAAACTAGCGGGGGCACAGATACGCAGTATTTT
clone_size: NA
j_call: TRBJ2-3
d_call: TRBD2
v_call: TRBV6-4

cdr3_aa: CASTTLRGPKGYGYTF
cdr3_nt: TGTGCCAGCACTACCCTAAGGGGTCCTAAGGGCTATGGCTACACCTTC
clone_size: NA
j_call: TRBJ1-2
d_call: NA
v_call: TRBV5-6

cdr3_aa: CASSPLGQANQPQHF
cdr3_nt: TGTGCCAGCTCCCCTTTGGGACAGGCTAATCAGCCCCAGCATTTT
clone_size: NA
j_call: TRBJ1-5
d_call: TRBD1
v_call: TRBV18

cdr3_aa: CASSTERGYEQYF
cdr3_nt: TGTGCCAGTAGTACCGAGCGTGGGTACGAGCAGTACTTC
clone_size: NA
j_call: TRBJ2-7
d_call: NA
v_call: TRBV19

cdr3_aa: CASSAQVGEQYF
cdr3_nt: TGTGCCAGCAGCGCACAGGTTGGCGAGCAGTACTTC
clone_size: NA
j_call: TRBJ2-7
d_call: NA
v_call: TRBV7-8

cdr3_aa: CASSVRQGLQPQHF
cdr3_nt: TGTGCCAGCAGTGTACGACAGGGCCTTCAGCCCCAGCATTTT
clone_size: few
j_call: TRBJ1-5
d_call: TRBD1
v_call: TRBV27

cdr3_aa: CASSLTGNEKLFF
cdr3_nt: TGCGCCAGCAGCTTGACCGGGAATGAAAAACTGTTTTTT
clone_size: NA
j_call: TRBJ1-4
d_call: NA
v_call: TRBV5-1

cdr3_aa: CASSSRYGEKLFF
cdr3_nt: TGTGCCAGCAGCTCCCGCTATGGTGAAAAACTGTTTTTT
clone_size: NA
j_call: TRBJ1-4
d_call: NA
v_call: TRBV5-6

cdr3_aa: CASSLGWEGGEKLFF
cdr3_nt: TGTGCCAGCAGCTTAGGCTGGGAGGGTGGTGAAAAACTGTTTTTT
clone_size: NA
j_call: TRBJ1-4
d_call: NA
v_call: TRBV7-9

cdr3_aa: CASSIAGEQFF
cdr3_nt: TGTGCCAGTAGTATCGCAGGTGAGCAGTTCTTC
clone_size: once
j_call: TRBJ2-1
d_call: NA
v_call: TRBV19

cdr3_aa: CASRPGLNHAQETQYF
cdr3_nt: TGTGCCAGTAGACCAGGACTAAACCACGCCCAAGAGACCCAGTACTTC
clone_size: NA
j_call: TRBJ2-5
d_call: NA
v_call: TRBV19

cdr3_aa: CAISKEQNSPLHF
cdr3_nt: TGTGCCATCAGTAAAGAACAGAATTCACCCCTCCACTTT
clone_size: NA
j_call: TRBJ1-6
d_call: NA
v_call: TRBV10-3

cdr3_aa: CASSLRHSSYEQYF
cdr3_nt: TGTGCCAGCAGCTTACGGCACAGCTCCTACGAGCAGTACTTC
clone_size: NA
j_call: TRBJ2-7
d_call: NA
v_call: TRBV11-3

cdr3_aa: CASSLYDQGQSHTF
cdr3_nt: TGTGCCAGCAGCCTCTACGACCAGGGACAGAGCCACACCTTC
clone_size: NA
j_call: TRBJ1-2
d_call: TRBD1
v_call: TRBV11-2

cdr3_aa: CASSYSVGNTIYF
cdr3_nt: TGTGCCAGCAGTTACTCCGTAGGAAACACCATATATTTT
clone_size: NA
j_call: TRBJ1-3
d_call: NA
v_call: TRBV6-6

cdr3_aa: CASSTGQGVFYF
cdr3_nt: TGTGCCAGCAGTACGGGTCAGGGGGTGTTCTACTTC
clone_size: NA
j_call: TRBJ2-5
d_call: TRBD1
v_call: TRBV2

cdr3_aa: CASSSNRQPQHF
cdr3_nt: TGTGCCAGCAGTTCCAACAGGCAGCCCCAGCATTTT
clone_size: NA
j_call: TRBJ1-5
d_call: NA
v_call: TRBV28

cdr3_aa: CASSQTSSTYNEQFF
cdr3_nt: TGTGCCAGCAGCCAGACTAGCTCCACTTACAATGAGCAGTTCTTC
clone_size: NA
j_call: TRBJ2-1
d_call: TRBD2
v_call: TRBV9